This T cell receptor beta chain comes out of a study of shared clonotypes between healthy human individuals. Study results and caveats: Genetic and exposure-history diversity was limited by the few donors.

It was at deep level that the assay was run. Method: immunoSEQ multiplex PCR; TCRdb's copy keeps in-frame clones and lacks some. Found here are millions of clones, approximately 93% of them singletons; the top ten hold 0.3% to 0.4%. To note about this clone: No antigen is known for it.

Sequencing used naive CD4+ T cells from PBMCs. Subset given: CD45RA+ positively selected. The clonotype comes from a young man in good health. Some clones in this sample may be carry-over from other donors' samples.

This CDR3 is CASSFTGRPNEKLFF. The CDR3 DNA reads as TGTGCCAGCAGTTTTACAGGGAGGCCAAATGAAAAACTGTTTTTT. This chain links TRBV2 with TRBJ1-4; possibly TRBD1 for D (6 bases). This CDR3 contains 15 residues. The V end was cut by 5 bases, the J end by 5 bases, with 15 bases between. Germline V gene sequence: CDR1 SNHLY, CDR2 FYNNEI.